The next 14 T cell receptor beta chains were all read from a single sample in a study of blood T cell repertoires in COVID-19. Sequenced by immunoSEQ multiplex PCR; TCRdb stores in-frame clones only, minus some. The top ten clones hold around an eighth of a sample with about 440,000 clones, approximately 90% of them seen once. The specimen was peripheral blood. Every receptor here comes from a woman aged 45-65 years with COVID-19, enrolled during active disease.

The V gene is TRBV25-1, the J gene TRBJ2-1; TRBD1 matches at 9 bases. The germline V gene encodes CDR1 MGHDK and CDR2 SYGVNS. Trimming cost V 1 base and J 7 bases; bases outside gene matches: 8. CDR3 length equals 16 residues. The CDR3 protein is CASSESTGGAGNEQFF. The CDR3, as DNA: TGTGCCAGCAGTGAATCCACAGGGGGCGCGGGGAATGAGCAGTTCTTC. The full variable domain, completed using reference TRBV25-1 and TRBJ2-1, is EADIYQTPRYLVIGTGKKITLECSQTMGHDKMYWYQQDPGMELHLIHYSYGVNSTEKGDLSSESTVSRIRTEHFPLTLESARPSHTSQYLCASSESTGGAGNEQFFGPGTRLTVL.

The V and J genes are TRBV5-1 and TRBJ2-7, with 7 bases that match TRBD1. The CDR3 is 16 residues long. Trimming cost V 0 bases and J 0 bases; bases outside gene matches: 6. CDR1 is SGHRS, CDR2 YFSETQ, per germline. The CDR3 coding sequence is TGCGCCAGCAGCTTGGGTGGACAGGCCAGCTCCTACGAGCAGTACTTC. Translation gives CASSLGGQASSYEQYF.

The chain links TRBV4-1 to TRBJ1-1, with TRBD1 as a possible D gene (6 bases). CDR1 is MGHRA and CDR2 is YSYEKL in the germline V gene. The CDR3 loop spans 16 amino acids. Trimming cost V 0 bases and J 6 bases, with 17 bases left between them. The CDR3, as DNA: TGCGCCAGCAGCCAAGAAGGGGGTGCCCTACCTGCTGAAGCTTTCTTT. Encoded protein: CASSQEGGALPAEAFF.

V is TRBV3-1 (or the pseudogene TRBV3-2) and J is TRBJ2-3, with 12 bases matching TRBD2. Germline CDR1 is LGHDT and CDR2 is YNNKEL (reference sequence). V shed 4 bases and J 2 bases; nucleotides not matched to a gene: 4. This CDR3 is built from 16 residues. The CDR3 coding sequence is TGTGCCAGCAGCCGGACTAGCGGGGCTTCCACAGATACGCAGTATTTT. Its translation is CASSRTSGASTDTQYF.

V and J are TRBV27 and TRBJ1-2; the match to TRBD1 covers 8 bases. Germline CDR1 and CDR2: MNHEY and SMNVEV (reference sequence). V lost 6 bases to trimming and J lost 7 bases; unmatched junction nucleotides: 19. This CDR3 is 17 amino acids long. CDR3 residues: CASRPLAGGQGARGYTF. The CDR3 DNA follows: TGTGCCAGCAGGCCGCTCGCGGGGGGGCAGGGGGCGCGTGGCTACACCTTC.

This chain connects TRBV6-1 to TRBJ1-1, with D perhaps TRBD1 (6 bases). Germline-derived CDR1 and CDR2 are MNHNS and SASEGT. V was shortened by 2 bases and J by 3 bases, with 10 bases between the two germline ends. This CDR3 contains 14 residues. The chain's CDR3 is CASSELGAYTEAFF. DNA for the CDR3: TGTGCCAGCAGTGAATTGGGGGCGTACACTGAAGCTTTCTTT.

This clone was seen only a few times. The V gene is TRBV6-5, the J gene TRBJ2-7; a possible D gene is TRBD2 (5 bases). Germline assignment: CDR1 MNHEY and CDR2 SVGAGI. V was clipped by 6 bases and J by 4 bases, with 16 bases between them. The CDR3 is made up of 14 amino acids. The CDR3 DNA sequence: TGTGCCAGCAGCACCTCTGGACGGACTTACGAGCAGTACTTC. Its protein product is CASSTSGRTYEQYF.

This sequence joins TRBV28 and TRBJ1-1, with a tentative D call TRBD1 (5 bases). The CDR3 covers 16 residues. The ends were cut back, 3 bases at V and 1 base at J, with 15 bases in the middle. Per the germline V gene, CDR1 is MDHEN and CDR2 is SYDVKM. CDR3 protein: CASSLGPRVGNTEAFF. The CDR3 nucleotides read TGTGCCAGCAGTTTGGGGCCAAGAGTGGGGAACACTGAAGCTTTCTTT.

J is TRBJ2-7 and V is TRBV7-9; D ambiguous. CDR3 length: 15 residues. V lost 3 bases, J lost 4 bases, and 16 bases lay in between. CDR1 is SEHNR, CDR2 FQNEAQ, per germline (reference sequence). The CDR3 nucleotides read TGTGCCAGCAGCTTTATCAATTCCCTCGGGTACGAGCAGTACTTC. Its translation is CASSFINSLGYEQYF.

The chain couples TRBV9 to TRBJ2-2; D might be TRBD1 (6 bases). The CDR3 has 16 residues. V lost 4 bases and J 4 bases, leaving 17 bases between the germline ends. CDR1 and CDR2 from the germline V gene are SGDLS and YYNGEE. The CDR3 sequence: CASSLSTGTTTGELFF. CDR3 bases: TGTGCCAGCAGCCTCTCGACCGGGACAACCACCGGGGAGCTGTTTTTT.

This CDR3 reads CASTAVGGENTEAFF. In DNA form, the CDR3 reads TGCGCCAGCACAGCGGTTGGAGGGGAGAACACTGAAGCTTTCTTT. The rearrangement joins TRBV5-1 to TRBJ1-1, with a weak D call TRBD1 (5 bases). The V end lost 6 bases, the J end lost 1 base, and 16 bases lay between the germline ends. The CDR3 contains 15 residues. Per the germline V gene, CDR1 is SGHRS and CDR2 is YFSETQ.

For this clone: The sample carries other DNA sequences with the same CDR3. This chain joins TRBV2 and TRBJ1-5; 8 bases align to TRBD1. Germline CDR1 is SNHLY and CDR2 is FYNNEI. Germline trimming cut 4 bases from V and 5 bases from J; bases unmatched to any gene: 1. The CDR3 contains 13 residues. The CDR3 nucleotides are TGTGCCAGCAGTGTGACAGGGGATCAGCCCCAGCATTTT. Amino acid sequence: CASSVTGDQPQHF.

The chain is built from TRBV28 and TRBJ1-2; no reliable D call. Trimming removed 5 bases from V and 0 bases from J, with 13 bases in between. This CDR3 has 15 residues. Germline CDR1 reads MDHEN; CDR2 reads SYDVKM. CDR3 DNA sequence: TGTGCCAGCAGTACAGACCCCAGAGCTAACTATGGCTACACCTTC. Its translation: CASSTDPRANYGYTF.

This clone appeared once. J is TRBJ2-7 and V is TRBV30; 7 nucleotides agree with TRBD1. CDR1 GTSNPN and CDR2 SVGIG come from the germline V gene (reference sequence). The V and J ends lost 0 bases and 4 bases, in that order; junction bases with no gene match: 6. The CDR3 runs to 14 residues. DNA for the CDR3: TGTGCCTGGAGTGTATCAGGGGGTTGGTACGAGCAGTACTTC. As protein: CAWSVSGGWYEQYF.